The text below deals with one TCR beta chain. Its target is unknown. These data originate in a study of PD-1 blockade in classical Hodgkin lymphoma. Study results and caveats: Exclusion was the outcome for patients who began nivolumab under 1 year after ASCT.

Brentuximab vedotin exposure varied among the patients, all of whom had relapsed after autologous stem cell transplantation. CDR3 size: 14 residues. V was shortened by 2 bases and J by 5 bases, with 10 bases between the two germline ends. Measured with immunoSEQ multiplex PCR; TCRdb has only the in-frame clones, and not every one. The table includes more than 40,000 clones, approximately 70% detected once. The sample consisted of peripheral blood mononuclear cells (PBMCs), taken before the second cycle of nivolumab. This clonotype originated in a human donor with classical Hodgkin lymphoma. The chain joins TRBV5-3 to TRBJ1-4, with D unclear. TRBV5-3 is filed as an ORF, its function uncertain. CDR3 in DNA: TGTGCCAGAAGCTTTAGGGTCGAAAATGAAAAACTGTTTTTT. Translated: CARSFRVENEKLFF.